Sequencing of this TCR beta chain was carried out in a study of response to subunit inactivated influenza vaccine. On this clonotype itself: Its antigen is currently unknown.

Overall study results and limits: Only a handful of new T cells, the authors suggested, are recruited with each seasonal influenza vaccination.

A single record per CDR3 protein comes from TCRdb applying MiXCR to the RT-PCR reads. This table holds 490,000 or so distinct CDR3 sequences, around 8% found once. CDR1 and CDR2 from the germline V gene are SGHNT and YYREEE (reference sequence). V dropped 0 bases and J dropped 1 base, with 11 bases sitting between them. CDR3 size: 16 residues. The sample here was PBMCs from blood, taken less than 30 months after vaccination. The clonotype originates from a man between 50 and 69 years old who received an inactivated influenza vaccine. The chain couples TRBV5-4 to TRBJ2-1; D remains unclear. This chain's CDR3 is CASSLGLARSYNEQFF. The CDR3, as DNA: TGTGCCAGCAGCTTGGGTTTGGCGAGGTCCTACAATGAGCAGTTCTTC.